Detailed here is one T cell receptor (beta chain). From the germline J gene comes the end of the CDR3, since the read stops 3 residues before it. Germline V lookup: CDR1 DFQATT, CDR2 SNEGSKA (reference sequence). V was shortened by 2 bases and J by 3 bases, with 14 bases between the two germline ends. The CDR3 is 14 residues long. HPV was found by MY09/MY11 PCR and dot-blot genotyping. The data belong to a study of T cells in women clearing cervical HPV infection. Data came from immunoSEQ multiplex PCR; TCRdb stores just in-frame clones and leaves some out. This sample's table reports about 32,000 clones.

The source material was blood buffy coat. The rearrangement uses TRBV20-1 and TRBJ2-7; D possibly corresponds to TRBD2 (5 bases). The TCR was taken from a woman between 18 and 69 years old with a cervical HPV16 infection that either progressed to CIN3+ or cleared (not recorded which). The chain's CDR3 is CSARRLNGIYEQYF. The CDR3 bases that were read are TGCAGTGCTAGAAGACTAAATGGGATCTACGAG.